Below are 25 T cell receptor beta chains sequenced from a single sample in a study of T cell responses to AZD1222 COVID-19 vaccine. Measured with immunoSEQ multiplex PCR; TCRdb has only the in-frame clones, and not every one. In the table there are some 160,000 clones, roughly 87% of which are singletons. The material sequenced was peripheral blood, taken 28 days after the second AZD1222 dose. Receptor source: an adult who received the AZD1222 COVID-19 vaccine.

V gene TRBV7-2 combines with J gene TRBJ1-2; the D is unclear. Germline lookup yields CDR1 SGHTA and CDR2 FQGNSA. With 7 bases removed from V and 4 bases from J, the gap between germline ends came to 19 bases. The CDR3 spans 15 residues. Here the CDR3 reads CASTSQPISPYGYTF. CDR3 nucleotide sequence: TGTGCCAGCACCTCCCAGCCAATCAGCCCCTATGGCTACACCTTC.

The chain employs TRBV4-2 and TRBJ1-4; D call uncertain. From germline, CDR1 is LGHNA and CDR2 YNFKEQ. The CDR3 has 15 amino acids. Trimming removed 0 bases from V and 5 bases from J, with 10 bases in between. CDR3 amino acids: CASSQDWAENEKLFF. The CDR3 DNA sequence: TGTGCCAGCAGCCAAGATTGGGCAGAAAATGAAAAACTGTTTTTT.

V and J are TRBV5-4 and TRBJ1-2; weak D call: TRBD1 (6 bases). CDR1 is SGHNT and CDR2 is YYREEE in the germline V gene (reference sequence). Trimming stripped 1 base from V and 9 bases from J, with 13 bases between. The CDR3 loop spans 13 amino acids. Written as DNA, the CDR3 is TGTGCCAGCAGCTTGACCAGGGGAGTTCGCTACACCTTC. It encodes CASSLTRGVRYTF. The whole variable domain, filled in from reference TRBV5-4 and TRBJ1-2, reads ETGVTQSPTHLIKTRGQQVTLRCSSQSGHNTVSWYQQALGQGPQFIFQYYREEENGRGNFPPRFSGLQFPNYSSELNVNALELDDSALYLCASSLTRGVRYTFGSGTRLTVV.

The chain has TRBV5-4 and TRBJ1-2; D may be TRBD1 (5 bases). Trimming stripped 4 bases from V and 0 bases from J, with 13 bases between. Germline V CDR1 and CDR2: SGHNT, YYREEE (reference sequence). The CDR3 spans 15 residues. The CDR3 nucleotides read TGTGCCAGCAGCCTCGGGACTGAGACTAACTATGGCTACACCTTC. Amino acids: CASSLGTETNYGYTF. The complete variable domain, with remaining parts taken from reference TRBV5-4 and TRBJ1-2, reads ETGVTQSPTHLIKTRGQQVTLRCSSQSGHNTVSWYQQALGQGPQFIFQYYREEENGRGNFPPRFSGLQFPNYSSELNVNALELDDSALYLCASSLGTETNYGYTFGSGTRLTVV.

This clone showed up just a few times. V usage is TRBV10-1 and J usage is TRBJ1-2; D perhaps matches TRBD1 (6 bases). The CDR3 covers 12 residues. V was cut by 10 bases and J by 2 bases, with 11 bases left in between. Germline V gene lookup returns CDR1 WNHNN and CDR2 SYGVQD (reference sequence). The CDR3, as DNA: TGCGCCACTTCCCAGGGGAACTATGGCTACACCTTC. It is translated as CATSQGNYGYTF.

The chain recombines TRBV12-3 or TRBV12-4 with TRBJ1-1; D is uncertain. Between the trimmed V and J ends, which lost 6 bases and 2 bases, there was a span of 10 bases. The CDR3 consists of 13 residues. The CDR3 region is CASRSHTNTEAFF. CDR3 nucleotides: TGTGCCAGCAGGTCACACACTAACACTGAAGCTTTCTTT.

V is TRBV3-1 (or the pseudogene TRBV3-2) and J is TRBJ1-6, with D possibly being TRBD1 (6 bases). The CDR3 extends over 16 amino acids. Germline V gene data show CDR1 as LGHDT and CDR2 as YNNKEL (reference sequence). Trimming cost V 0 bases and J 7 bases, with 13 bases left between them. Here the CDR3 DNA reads TGTGCCAGCAGCCAAGAGTGGGGGGCGGGGAATTCACCCCTCCACTTT. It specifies CASSQEWGAGNSPLHF.

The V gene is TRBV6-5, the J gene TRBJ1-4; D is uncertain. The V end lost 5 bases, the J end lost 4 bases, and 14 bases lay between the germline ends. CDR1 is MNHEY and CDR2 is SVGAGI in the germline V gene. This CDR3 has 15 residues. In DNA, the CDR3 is TGTGCCAGCAGTCGGAGGGTAGATAGTAATGAAAAACTGTTTTTT. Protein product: CASSRRVDSNEKLFF.

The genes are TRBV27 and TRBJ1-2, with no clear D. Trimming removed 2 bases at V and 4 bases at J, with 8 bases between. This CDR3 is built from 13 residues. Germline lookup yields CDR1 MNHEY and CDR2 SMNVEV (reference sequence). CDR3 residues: CASSLNGIYGYTF. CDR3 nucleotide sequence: TGTGCCAGCAGTTTAAACGGCATCTATGGCTACACCTTC.

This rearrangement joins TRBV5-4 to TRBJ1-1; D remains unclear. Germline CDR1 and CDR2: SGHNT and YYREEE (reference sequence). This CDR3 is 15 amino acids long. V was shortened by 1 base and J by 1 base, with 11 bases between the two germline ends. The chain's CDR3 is CASSLRRQENTEAFF. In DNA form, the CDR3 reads TGTGCCAGCAGCTTGCGTCGGCAGGAGAACACTGAAGCTTTCTTT.

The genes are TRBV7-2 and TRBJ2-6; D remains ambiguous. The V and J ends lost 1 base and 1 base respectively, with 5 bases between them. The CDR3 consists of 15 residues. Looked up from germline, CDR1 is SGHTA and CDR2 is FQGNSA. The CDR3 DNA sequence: TGTGCCAGCAGCTTAGGGTCGTCTGGGGCCAACGTCCTGACTTTC. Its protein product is CASSLGSSGANVLTF.

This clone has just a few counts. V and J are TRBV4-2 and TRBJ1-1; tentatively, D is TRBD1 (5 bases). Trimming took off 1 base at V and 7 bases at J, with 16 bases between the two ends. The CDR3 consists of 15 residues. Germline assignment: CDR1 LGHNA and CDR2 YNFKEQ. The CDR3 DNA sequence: TGTGCCAGCAGCCAAGTTAGCAGGGTCCCCGGTGAAGCTTTCTTT. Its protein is CASSQVSRVPGEAFF.

DNA of the CDR3: TGTGCCAGCACCGTATCATACCAAGATTGGGGCTACACCTTC. This sequence encodes CASTVSYQDWGYTF. V gene TRBV5-4 combines with J gene TRBJ1-2, with D unresolved. The CDR3 length is 14 residues. Germline V gene lookup returns CDR1 SGHNT and CDR2 YYREEE (reference sequence). V lost 6 bases and J lost 8, with 20 bases in between.

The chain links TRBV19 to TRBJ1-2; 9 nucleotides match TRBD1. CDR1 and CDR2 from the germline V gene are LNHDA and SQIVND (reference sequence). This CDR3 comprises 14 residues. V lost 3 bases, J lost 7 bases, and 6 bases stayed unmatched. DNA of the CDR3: TGTGCCAGTAGTATGACAGGGGGGGAAACTGGCTACACCTTC. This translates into CASSMTGGETGYTF. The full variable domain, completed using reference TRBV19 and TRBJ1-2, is DGGITQSPKYLFRKEGQNVTLSCEQNLNHDAMYWYRQDPGQGLRLIYYSQIVNDFQKGDIAEGYSVSREKKESFPLTVTSAQKNPTAFYLCASSMTGGETGYTFGSGTRLTVV.

The CDR3 bases are TGTGCCAGCAGCCAAGATTTCGGGGGGCAAATAGCCAAAAACATTCAGTACTTC. Amino acid sequence: CASSQDFGGQIAKNIQYF. This sequence joins TRBV3-1 (or the pseudogene TRBV3-2) and TRBJ2-4; D is perhaps TRBD2 (7 bases). Germline assignment: CDR1 LGHDT and CDR2 YNNKEL (reference sequence). The V gene lost 0 bases and the J gene lost 0 bases, with 15 bases spanning the gap. The CDR3 loop spans 18 amino acids.

The CDR3 spells CASSPSGAGGELFF. CDR3 nucleotide sequence: TGCGCCAGCAGCCCGAGCGGGGCCGGCGGGGAGCTGTTTTTT. The chain links TRBV5-1 to TRBJ2-2; 7 bases are shared with TRBD2. CDR1 is SGHRS and CDR2 is YFSETQ in the germline V gene. J was trimmed by 7 bases and V by 4 bases; bases with no gene match: 7. The CDR3 is 14 amino acids.

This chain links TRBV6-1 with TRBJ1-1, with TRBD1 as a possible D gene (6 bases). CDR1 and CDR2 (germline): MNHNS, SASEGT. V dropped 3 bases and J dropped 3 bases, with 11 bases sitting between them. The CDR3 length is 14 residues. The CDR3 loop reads CASSDGGLDTEAFF. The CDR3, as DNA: TGTGCCAGCAGTGATGGGGGGCTAGACACTGAAGCTTTCTTT.

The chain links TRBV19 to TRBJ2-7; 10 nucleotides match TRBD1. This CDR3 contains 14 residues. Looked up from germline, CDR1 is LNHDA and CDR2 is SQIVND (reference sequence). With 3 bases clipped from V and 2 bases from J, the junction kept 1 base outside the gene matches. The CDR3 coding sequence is TGTGCCAGTAGTATGGGGACAGGGGCCTACGAGCAGTACTTC. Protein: CASSMGTGAYEQYF.

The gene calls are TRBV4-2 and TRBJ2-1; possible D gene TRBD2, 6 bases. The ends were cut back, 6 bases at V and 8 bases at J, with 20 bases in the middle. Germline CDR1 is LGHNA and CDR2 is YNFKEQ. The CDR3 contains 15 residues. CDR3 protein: CASRAWTTVIDEQFF. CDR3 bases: TGTGCCAGCAGAGCTTGGACTACCGTGATCGATGAGCAGTTCTTC.

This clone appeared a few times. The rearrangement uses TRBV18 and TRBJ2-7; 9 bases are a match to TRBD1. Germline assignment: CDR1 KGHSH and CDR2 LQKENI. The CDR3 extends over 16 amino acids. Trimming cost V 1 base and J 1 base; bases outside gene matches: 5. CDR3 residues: CASSPLPGQGSYEQYF. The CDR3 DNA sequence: TGTGCCAGCTCACCACTCCCGGGACAGGGATCCTACGAGCAGTACTTC. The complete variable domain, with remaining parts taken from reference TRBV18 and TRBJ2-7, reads NAGVMQNPRHLVRRRGQEARLRCSPMKGHSHVYWYRQLPEEGLKFMVYLQKENIIDESGMPKERFSAEFPKEGPSILRIQQVVRGDSAAYFCASSPLPGQGSYEQYFGPGTRLTVT.

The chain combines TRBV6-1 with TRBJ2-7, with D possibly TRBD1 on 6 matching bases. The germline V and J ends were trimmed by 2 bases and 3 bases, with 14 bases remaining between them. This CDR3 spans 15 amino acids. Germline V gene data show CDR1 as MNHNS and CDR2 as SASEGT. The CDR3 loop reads CASSESAGAVYEQYF. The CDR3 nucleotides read TGTGCCAGCAGTGAAAGCGCAGGGGCCGTCTACGAGCAGTACTTC.

CDR3 region: CATSLERGAGETQYF. In DNA form, the CDR3 reads TGTGCCACCAGCCTGGAGCGGGGGGCGGGGGAGACCCAGTACTTC. The V and J genes are TRBV15 and TRBJ2-5; TRBD2 matches 9 bases. Germline assignment: CDR1 LNHNV and CDR2 YYDKDF (reference sequence). Germline trimming cut 5 bases from V and 5 bases from J; bases unmatched to any gene: 9. The CDR3 loop spans 15 amino acids.

CDR3 in amino acids: CSAASGEQYF. CDR3 in DNA: TGCAGTGCCGCCTCGGGCGAGCAGTACTTC. V is TRBV20-1 and J is TRBJ2-7; no reliable D call. The CDR3 is made up of 10 amino acids. V lost 6 bases and J 6 bases, leaving 9 bases between the germline ends. Germline CDR1 is DFQATT and CDR2 is SNEGSKA (reference sequence).

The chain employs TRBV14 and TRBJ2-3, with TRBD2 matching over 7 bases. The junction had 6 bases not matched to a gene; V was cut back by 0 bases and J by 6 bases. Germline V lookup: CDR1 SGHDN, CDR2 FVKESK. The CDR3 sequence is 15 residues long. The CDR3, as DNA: TGTGCCAGCAGCCAAGATGCCACCGGGGGGGATACGCAGTATTTT. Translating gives CASSQDATGGDTQYF.

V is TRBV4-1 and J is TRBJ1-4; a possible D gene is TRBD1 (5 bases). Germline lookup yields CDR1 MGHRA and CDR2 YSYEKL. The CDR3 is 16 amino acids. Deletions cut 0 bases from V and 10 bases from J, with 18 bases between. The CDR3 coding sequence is TGCGCCAGCAGCCAAGAAACCGCTTTCTCCCAGGGAAAACTGTTTTTT. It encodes CASSQETAFSQGKLFF.